This TCR beta chain originates from a study of radiotherapy plus CTLA-4 blockade in lung cancer (dated by TCRdb to the late 2010s). Looking at the study overall: Among enrolled patients, 15% to 20% had an objective response and about 30% reached disease control.

Cut back by 5 bases and 5 bases, the V and J ends lie 0 bases apart. The germline V gene provides CDR1 MDHEN and CDR2 SYDVKM. The CDR3 starts with the cysteine, ends with the phenylalanine, and has 10 residues. Kept here is only the CDR3 DNA, which spans 30 bases and is read in frame from base 1. Comment on this clone: The clone's antigen remains unknown. There are no base qualities to consult, and no much larger clone falls within one base.

Library prep was done by the immunoSEQ multiplex PCR assay. The source is immuneACCESS, and TCRdb retained only in-frame sequences with V and J called. Part of the clones is not carried over; for the studies checked, unresolved V genes explain less than half of this, and the remainder is unexplained. The sample records roughly 88,000 clones, about 83% of which are singletons. The leading ten clones occupy around 0.79% of the sample. What the authors observed across the whole study: Early dynamic changes in blood T cell clones, together with increased serum interferon-beta after radiation, were reported as the strongest predictors of response. After treatment with radiotherapy and ipilimumab, TCR clones that originated in tumors expanded in peripheral blood.

Focal radiation therapy combined with CTLA-4 blockade (ipilimumab) was tested in patients with chemo-refractory metastatic non-small-cell lung cancer. This specimen consisted of peripheral blood, obtained from a patient treated with radiotherapy plus ipilimumab. The receptor chain draws on TRBV28 and TRBJ1-4, with no confidently assigned D gene. The TCR sequence derives from a human donor with non-small cell lung cancer who had stable disease on radiotherapy plus ipilimumab. CDR3 region: CASSNEKLFF. The bases read TGTGCCAGCAGTAATGAAAAACTGTTTTTT.